Listed below are T cell receptor beta chains from one sample, sequenced in a study of cytomegalovirus exposure and HLA in healthy donors. TCRdb keeps only in-frame clones here, not all; method: immunoSEQ multiplex PCR. This sample has around 100,000 clones, with roughly four fifths found just once. What was sequenced was PBMCs. Receptors originate from a male donor in good health and CMV-seropositive. CDR3s include the opening cysteine and the closing phenylalanine or tryptophan. A D gene is named only where the DNA matches it firmly. Only some rows state a clone size, as once, few, many or a class for expanded clones.

J	V	D	size	DNA	CDR3
TRBJ2-5	TRBV5-6	NA	few	TGTGCCAGCAGCGCGGGACAGCCCCCCGGACAAGAGACCCAGTACTTC	CASSAGQPPGQETQYF
TRBJ2-2	TRBV15	NA	NA	TGTGCCACCAGCAGAGATGTACGGGACTTTGAGCTGTTTTTT	CATSRDVRDFELFF
TRBJ2-6	TRBV28	NA	few	TGTGCCAGCAGTTTGGGTCAGTCCTCTGGGGCCAACGGCCTGACTTTC	CASSLGQSSGANGLTF
TRBJ2-7	TRBV5-4	TRBD1	once	TGTGCCAGCAGGCCCCGGGACAGGGGGACCGAGCAGTACTTC	CASRPRDRGTEQYF
TRBJ2-5	TRBV5-4	TRBD2	once	TGTGCCGGCAGCTTCCACCGACTAGCGGAGACCCAGTACTTC	CAGSFHRLAETQYF
TRBJ2-3	TRBV7-7	NA	NA	TGTGCCAGCAGCTCCGGTGGAGATACGCAGTATTTT	CASSSGGDTQYF
TRBJ1-2	TRBV4-3	TRBD1	few	TGCGCCAGCAGCAGCCGGGACAGGGGGCAGGGCTACACCTTC	CASSSRDRGQGYTF
TRBJ2-3	TRBV11-2	TRBD2	once	TGTGCCAGCAGCCTTCTGACTAGCTCAGATACGCAGTATTTT	CASSLLTSSDTQYF
TRBJ2-1	TRBV5-1	TRBD1	NA	TGCGCCAGCAGCTTACAGGGGGCGGGGAACAATGAGCAGTTCTTC	CASSLQGAGNNEQFF
TRBJ2-3	TRBV28	TRBD2	NA	TGTGCCAGCAGTTTTAGCGGGAGGGAGGACCCCACAGATACGCAGTATTTT	CASSFSGREDPTDTQYF
TRBJ2-3	TRBV18	NA	NA	TGTGCCAGCTCACCAGAGGTGGACACAGATACGCAGTATTTT	CASSPEVDTDTQYF
TRBJ2-1	TRBV5-1	TRBD2	few	TGCGCCAGCAGCTTAGGGACTAGCGGGAACAATGAGCAGTTCTTC	CASSLGTSGNNEQFF
TRBJ2-1	TRBV28	TRBD2	NA	TGTGCCAGCAGTTTTAAGGCTAGCGGGGGCTACAATGAGCAGTTCTTC	CASSFKASGGYNEQFF
TRBJ1-1	TRBV18	NA	NA	TGTGCCAGCTCACCCGGGTCCCGAGCGACTGAAGCTTTCTTT	CASSPGSRATEAFF
TRBJ1-3	TRBV18	TRBD1	NA	TGTGCCAGCTCACCTAGGACAGGGAATGGAAACACCATATATTTT	CASSPRTGNGNTIYF
TRBJ2-3	TRBV10-3	NA	NA	TGTGCCATCAGTGAGACTAGATCTAGCACAGATACGCAGTATTTT	CAISETRSSTDTQYF
TRBJ2-2	TRBV7-9	TRBD2	NA	TGTGCCAGCAGCCCCGGGACTAGCGGGAGGGCCGTCTGGGAGCTGTTTTTT	CASSPGTSGRAVWELFF
TRBJ1-1	TRBV2	NA	NA	TGTGCCAGCGGGGAGATACTGAACACTGAAGCTTTCTTT	CASGEILNTEAFF
TRBJ2-7	TRBV7-9	TRBD1	once	TGTGCCAGCAATCTCGGGACAGGGCATTACGAGCAGTACTTC	CASNLGTGHYEQYF
TRBJ2-3	TRBV28	NA	NA	TGTGCCAGCAGCCTCGGGGTCCGCACAGATACGCAGTATTTT	CASSLGVRTDTQYF
TRBJ1-2	TRBV14	TRBD1	NA	TGTGCCAGCAGCCAAATCTCAGGGGGGTTTTTCTACACCTTC	CASSQISGGFFYTF
TRBJ1-5	TRBV28	NA	few	TGTGCCAGCAGCCTGATCACTGATCAGCCCCAGCATTTT	CASSLITDQPQHF